This T cell receptor beta chain was documented in a study of OX40 agonist ivuxolimab in advanced cancers. Study in general: Across the patients, intravenous ivuxolimab was delivered every 2 weeks at 0.01 to 10 mg/kg.

Comment on this clone: Its antigen is not identified.

Produced via immunoSEQ multiplex PCR; TCRdb's table is partial and in-frame only. The table includes about 58,000 clones, 88% detected once. General study results and limits: Also present in some nonresponders was a low level of normalized T-cell clonal expansion. Clonal expansion from baseline to week 6 occurred in both CD4+ and CD8+ T cells. Which antigen the expanded peripheral T cells recognized is unknown.

Germline CDR1 and CDR2: MNHEY and SVGAGI. The V gene end was trimmed by 5 bases and the J gene end by 4 bases; junction bases not matched to a gene: 6. The CDR3 totals 14 residues. The chain joins TRBV6-5 to TRBJ1-2; 8 bases agree with TRBD1. The sequencing here drew on CD4+ or CD8+ T cells sorted from blood, taken in a trial of the OX40 agonist ivuxolimab. The receptor was derived from an adult with an advanced solid tumor such as melanoma, head and neck, liver or kidney cancer. In DNA, the CDR3 is TGTGCCAGCAGTGCCTGGGACAGGACCTATGGCTACACCTTC. It is translated as CASSAWDRTYGYTF.